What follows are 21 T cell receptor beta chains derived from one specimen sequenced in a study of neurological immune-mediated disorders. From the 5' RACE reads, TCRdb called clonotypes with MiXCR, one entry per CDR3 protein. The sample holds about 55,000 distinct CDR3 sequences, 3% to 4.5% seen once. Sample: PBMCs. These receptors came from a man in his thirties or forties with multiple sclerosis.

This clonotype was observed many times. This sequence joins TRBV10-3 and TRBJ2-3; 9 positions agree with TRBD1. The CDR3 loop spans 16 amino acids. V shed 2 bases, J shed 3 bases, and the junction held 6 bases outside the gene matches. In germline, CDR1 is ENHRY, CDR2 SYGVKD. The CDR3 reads CAISEPGQGPTDTQYF. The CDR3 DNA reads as TGTGCCATCAGTGAGCCGGGACAGGGCCCAACAGATACGCAGTATTTT.

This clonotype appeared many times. In DNA form, the CDR3 reads TGTGCCAGCAGACCAGGGGGTAACGCTCTTAGCTATGGCTACACCTTC. Translating it yields CASRPGGNALSYGYTF. This chain links TRBV6-6 with TRBJ1-2; 7 bases are shared with TRBD1. After removal of 6 bases from V and 4 bases from J, the junction contained 14 bases not matched to a gene. CDR3 length: 16 residues. The V gene's germline CDR1 is MNHNY and CDR2 SVGAGI (reference sequence).

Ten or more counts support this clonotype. The CDR3 region is CAWSPTGGLSYTF. The CDR3 region has the DNA TGTGCCTGGAGTCCGACAGGGGGTCTTAGCTACACCTTC. The chain carries TRBV30 and TRBJ1-2; 9 positions match TRBD1. V gave up 2 bases and J gave up 9 bases; unmatched junction bases: 7. Germline CDR1 and CDR2: GTSNPN and SVGIG (reference sequence). This CDR3 has 13 residues.

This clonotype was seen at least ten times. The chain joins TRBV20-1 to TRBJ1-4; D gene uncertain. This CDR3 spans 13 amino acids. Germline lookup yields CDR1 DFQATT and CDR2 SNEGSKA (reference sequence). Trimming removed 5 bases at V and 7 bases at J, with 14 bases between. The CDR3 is CSARFRRSEKLFF. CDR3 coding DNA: TGCAGTGCTCGCTTTAGGCGTAGTGAAAAACTGTTTTTT.

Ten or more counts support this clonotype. The CDR3 region has the DNA TGCGCCAGCAGCTTGGGGCTACAGGGCTTCACAGATACGCAGTATTTT. This gives the protein CASSLGLQGFTDTQYF. J is TRBJ2-3 and V is TRBV5-1, with D perhaps matching TRBD1 (6 bases). Trimming stripped 0 bases from V and 2 bases from J, with 13 bases between. The V gene's germline CDR1 is SGHRS and CDR2 YFSETQ. The CDR3 sequence is 16 residues long.

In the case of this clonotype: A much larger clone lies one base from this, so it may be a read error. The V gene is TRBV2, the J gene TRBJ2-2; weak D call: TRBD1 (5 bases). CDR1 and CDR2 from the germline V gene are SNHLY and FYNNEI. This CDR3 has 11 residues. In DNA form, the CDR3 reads TGTGTCAGCAGGGCCACCGGGGAGCTGTTTTTT. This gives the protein CVSRATGELFF.

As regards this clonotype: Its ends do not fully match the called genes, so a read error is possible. CDR3 sequence: CASSQQGQPQNF. CDR3 nucleotide sequence: TGTGCCAGCAGCCAGCAGGGGCAGCCCCAGAATTTT. The V gene is TRBV3-1, the J gene TRBJ1-5; the D gene is possibly TRBD1 (6 bases). The CDR3 covers 12 residues. Germline V CDR1 and CDR2: LGHDT, YNNKEL (reference sequence).

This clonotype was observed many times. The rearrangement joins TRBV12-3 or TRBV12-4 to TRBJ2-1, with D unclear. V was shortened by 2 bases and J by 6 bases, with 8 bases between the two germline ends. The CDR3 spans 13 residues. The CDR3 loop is CASSLNPSNEQFF. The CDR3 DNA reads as TGTGCCAGCAGTTTAAACCCTAGCAATGAGCAGTTCTTC.

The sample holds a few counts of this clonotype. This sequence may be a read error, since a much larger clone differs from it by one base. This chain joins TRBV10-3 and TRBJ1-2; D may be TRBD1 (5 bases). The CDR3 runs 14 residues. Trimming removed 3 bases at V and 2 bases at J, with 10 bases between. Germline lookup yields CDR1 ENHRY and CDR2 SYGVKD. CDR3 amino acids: CAISDGKGNYGYTF. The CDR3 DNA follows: TGTGCCATCAGTGACGGAAAGGGGAACTATGGCTACACCTTC.

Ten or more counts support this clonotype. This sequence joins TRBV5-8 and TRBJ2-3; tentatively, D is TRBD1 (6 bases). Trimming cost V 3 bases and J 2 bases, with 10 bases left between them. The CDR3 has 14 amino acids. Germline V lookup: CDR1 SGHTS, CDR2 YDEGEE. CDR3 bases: TGTGCCAGCAGCTCCCCAGGGGCCACAGATACGCAGTATTTT. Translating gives CASSSPGATDTQYF. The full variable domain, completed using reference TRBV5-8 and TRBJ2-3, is EAGVTQSPTHLIKTRGQQATLRCSPISGHTSVYWYQQALGLGLQFLLWYDEGEERNRGNFPPRFSGRQFPNYSSELNVNALELEDSALYLCASSSPGATDTQYFGPGTRLTVL.

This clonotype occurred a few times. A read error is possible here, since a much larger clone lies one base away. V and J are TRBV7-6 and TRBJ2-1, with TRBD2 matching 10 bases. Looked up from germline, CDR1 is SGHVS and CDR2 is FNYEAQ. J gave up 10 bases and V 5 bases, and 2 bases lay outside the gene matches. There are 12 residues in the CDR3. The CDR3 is CASSQRGGEQFF. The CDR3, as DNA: TGTGCCAGCAGCCAGCGGGGGGGGGAGCAGTTCTTC.

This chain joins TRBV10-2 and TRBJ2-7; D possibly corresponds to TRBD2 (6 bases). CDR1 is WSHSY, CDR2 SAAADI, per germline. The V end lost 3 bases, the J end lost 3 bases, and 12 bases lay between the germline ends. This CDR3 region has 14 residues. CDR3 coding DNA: TGCGCCAGCAGTGACCAGGGACTGTACTACGAGCAGTACTTC. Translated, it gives CASSDQGLYYEQYF.

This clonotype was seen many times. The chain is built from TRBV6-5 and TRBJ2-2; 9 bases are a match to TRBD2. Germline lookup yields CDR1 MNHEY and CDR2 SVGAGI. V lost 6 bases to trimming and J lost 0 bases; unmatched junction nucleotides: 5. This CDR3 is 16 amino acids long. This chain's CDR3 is CASRSLAGPNTGELFF. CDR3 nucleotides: TGTGCCAGCAGATCCCTAGCGGGACCGAACACCGGGGAGCTGTTTTTT.

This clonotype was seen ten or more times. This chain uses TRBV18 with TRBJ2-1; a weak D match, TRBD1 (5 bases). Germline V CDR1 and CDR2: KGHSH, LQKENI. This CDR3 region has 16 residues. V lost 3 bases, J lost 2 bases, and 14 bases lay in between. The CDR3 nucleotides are TGTGCCAGCTCACCCACCGGGCCAGGGCCCTACAATGAGCAGTTCTTC. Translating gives CASSPTGPGPYNEQFF. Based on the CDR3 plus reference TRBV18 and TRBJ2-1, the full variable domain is NAGVMQNPRHLVRRRGQEARLRCSPMKGHSHVYWYRQLPEEGLKFMVYLQKENIIDESGMPKERFSAEFPKEGPSILRIQQVVRGDSAAYFCASSPTGPGPYNEQFFGPGTRLTVL.

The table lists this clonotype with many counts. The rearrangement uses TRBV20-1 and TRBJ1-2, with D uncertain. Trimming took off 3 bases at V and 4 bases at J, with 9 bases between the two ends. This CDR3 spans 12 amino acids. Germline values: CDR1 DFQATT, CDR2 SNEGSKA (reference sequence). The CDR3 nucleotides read TGCAGTGCTAGCACGGAACCCTATGGCTACACCTTC. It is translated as CSASTEPYGYTF.

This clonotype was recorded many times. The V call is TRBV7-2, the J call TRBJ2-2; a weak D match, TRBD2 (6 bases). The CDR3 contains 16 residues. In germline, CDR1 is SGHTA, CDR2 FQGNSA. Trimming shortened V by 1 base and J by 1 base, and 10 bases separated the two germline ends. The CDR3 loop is CASSLEAGRNTGELFF. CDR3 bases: TGTGCCAGCAGCTTAGAAGCGGGTAGGAACACCGGGGAGCTGTTTTTT.

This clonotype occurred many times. CDR3 DNA: TGTGCCACCAGTGATTGGGACAGAAGAACTGAAGCTTTCTTT. It codes for CATSDWDRRTEAFF. The chain employs TRBV24-1 and TRBJ1-1; TRBD1 matches at 7 bases. Germline CDR1 is KGHDR and CDR2 is SFDVKD. The CDR3 loop spans 14 amino acids. V shed 2 bases, J shed 5 bases, and the junction held 4 bases outside the gene matches.

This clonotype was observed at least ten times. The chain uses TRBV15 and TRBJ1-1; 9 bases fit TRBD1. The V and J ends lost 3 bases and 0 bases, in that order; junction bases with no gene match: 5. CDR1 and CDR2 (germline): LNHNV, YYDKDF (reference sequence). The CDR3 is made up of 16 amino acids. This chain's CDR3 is CATSSGTGIMNTEAFF. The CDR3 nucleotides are TGTGCCACCAGCAGCGGGACAGGGATCATGAACACTGAAGCTTTCTTT.

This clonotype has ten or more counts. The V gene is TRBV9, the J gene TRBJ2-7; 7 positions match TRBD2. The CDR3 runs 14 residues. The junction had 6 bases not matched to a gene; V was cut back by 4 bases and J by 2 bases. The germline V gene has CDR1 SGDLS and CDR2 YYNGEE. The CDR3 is CASSPAGTTYEQYF. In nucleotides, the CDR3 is TGTGCCAGCAGCCCTGCCGGGACTACCTACGAGCAGTACTTC.

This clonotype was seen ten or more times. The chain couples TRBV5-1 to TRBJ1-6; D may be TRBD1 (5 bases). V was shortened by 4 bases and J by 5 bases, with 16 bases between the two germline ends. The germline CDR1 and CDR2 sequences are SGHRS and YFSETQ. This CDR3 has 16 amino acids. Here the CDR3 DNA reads TGCGCCAGCAGCCCGCAGGGCGGGCTCCATAATTCACCCCTCCACTTT. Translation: CASSPQGGLHNSPLHF.

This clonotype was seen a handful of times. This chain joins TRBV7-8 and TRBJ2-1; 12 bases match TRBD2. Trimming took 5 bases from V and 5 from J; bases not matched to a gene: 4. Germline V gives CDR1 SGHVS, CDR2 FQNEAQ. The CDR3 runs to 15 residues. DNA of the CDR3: TGTGCCAGCAGCGGGTGGACTAGCGGGGACAATGAGCAGTTCTTC. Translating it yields CASSGWTSGDNEQFF.